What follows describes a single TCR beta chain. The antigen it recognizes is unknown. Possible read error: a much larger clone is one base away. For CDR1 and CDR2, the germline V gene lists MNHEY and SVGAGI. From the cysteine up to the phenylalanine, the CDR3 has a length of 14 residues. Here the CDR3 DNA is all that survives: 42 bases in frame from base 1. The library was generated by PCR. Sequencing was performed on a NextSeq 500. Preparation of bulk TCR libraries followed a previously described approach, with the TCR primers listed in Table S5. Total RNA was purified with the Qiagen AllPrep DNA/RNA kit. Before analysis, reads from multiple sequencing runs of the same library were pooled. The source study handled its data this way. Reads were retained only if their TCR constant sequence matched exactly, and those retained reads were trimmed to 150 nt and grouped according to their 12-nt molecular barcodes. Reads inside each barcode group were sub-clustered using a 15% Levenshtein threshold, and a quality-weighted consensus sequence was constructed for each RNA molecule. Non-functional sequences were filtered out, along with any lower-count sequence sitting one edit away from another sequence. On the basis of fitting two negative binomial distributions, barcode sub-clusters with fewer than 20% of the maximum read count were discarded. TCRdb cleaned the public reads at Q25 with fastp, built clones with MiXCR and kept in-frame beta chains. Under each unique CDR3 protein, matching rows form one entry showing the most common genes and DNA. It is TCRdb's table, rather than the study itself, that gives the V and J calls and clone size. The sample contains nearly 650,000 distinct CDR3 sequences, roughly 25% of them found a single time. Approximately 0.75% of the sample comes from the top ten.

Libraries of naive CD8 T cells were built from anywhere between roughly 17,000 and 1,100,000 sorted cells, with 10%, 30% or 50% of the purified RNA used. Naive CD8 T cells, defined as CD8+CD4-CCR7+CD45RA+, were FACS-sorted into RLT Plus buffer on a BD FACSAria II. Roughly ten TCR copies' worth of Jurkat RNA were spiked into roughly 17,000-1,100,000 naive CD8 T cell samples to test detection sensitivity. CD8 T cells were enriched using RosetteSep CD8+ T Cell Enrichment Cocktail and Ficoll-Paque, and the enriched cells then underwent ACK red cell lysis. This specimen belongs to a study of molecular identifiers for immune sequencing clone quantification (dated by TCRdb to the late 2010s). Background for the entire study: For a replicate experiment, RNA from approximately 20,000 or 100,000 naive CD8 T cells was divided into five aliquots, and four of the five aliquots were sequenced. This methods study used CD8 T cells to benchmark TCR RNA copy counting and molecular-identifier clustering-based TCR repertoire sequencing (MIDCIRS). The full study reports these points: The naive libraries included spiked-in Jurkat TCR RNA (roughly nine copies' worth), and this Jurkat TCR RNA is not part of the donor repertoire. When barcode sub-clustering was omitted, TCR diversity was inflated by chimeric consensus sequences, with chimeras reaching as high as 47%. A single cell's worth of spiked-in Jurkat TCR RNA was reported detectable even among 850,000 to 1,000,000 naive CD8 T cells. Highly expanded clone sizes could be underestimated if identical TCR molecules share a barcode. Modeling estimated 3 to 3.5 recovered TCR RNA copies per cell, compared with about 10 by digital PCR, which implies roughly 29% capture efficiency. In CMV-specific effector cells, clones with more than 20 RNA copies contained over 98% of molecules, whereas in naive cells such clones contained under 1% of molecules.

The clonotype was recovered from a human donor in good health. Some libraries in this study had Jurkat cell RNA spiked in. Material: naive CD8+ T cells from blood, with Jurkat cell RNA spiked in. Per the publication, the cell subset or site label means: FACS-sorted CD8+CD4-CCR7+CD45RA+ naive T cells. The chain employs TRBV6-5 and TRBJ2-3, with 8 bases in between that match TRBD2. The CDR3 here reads CAGSYERETDTQYF. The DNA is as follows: TGTGCCGGCAGTTACGAGCGGGAGACAGATACGCAGTATTTT.